These 24 T cell receptor beta chains share one sample of origin, sequenced in a study of CD4 T cells in relation to SARS-CoV-2 and coronaviruses. The unexposed donors gave CD4+ T cells in about 2011-2018, prior to COVID-19. Produced via immunoSEQ multiplex PCR; TCRdb's table is partial and in-frame only. The repertoire has about 59,000 clones, 70% to 90% of them found once; the top ten carry more than 1.1%. The specimen was memory CD4+ T cells from PBMCs. These receptor sequences come from a human donor in good health.

Here the CDR3 DNA reads TGTGCCAGCAGTGAACGGGTGAAGGCGGCTGAGCAGTTCTTC. It yields the protein CASSERVKAAEQFF. This chain links TRBV6-4 with TRBJ2-1; D is unclear. Per germline, CDR1 MRHNA and CDR2 SNTAGT. Trimming took off 3 bases at V and 9 bases at J, with 15 bases between the two ends. The CDR3 loop spans 14 amino acids.

The V call is TRBV19, the J call TRBJ1-3, with unresolved D. This CDR3 contains 18 residues. Trimming left V 5 bases short and J 0 bases short, with 20 bases between. CDR1 is LNHDA, CDR2 SQIVND, per germline (reference sequence). CDR3 bases: TGTGCCAGTAGTCCCACGGCCATAGGGAGGGTCTCTGGAAACACCATATATTTT. Translation: CASSPTAIGRVSGNTIYF.

The chain couples TRBV4-2 to TRBJ2-3; 9 bases map to TRBD2. Per the germline V gene, CDR1 is LGHNA and CDR2 is YNFKEQ. V lost 3 bases and J lost 3; bases outside the gene matches: 16. The CDR3 has 19 amino acids. The CDR3 sequence is CASSQTLPSAGGGTDTQYF. DNA of the CDR3: TGTGCCAGCAGCCAGACTCTCCCCTCTGCGGGAGGGGGGACAGATACGCAGTATTTT.

This chain links TRBV20-1 with TRBJ2-3; D is unclear. Germline V gene lookup returns CDR1 DFQATT and CDR2 SNEGSKA (reference sequence). CDR3 length: 13 residues. The V and J ends lost 3 bases and 2 bases respectively, with 9 bases between them. The CDR3 loop reads CSASSTHTDTQYF. DNA of the CDR3: TGCAGTGCTAGTAGTACCCACACAGATACGCAGTATTTT.

V is TRBV9 and J is TRBJ2-7; D gene ambiguous. Deletions cut 1 base from V and 2 bases from J, with 10 bases between. CDR3 length equals 14 residues. Germline values: CDR1 SGDLS, CDR2 YYNGEE. As DNA, the CDR3 is TGTGCCAGCAGCGTACGAGAGACCGCCTACGAGCAGTACTTC. Protein sequence: CASSVRETAYEQYF.

V gene TRBV24-1 combines with J gene TRBJ2-3; 9 positions agree with TRBD1. Germline V gene data show CDR1 as KGHDR and CDR2 as SFDVKD. V dropped 0 bases and J dropped 4; count of bases not matched to a gene: 7. This CDR3 spans 17 amino acids. The CDR3 protein is CATSDLGTGQAADTQYF. The CDR3 DNA sequence: TGTGCCACCAGTGATTTGGGGACAGGGCAAGCTGCAGATACGCAGTATTTT.

The gene calls are TRBV5-4 and TRBJ2-6; D uncertain. The germline V gene has CDR1 SGHNT and CDR2 YYREEE (reference sequence). The CDR3 has 15 amino acids. V shed 4 bases and J shed 2 bases, with 10 bases lying between them. The CDR3 is CASSRAAAGANVLTF. Written as DNA, the CDR3 is TGTGCCAGCAGCAGGGCGGCGGCTGGGGCCAACGTCCTGACTTTC.

The chain employs TRBV5-1 and TRBJ2-7; D ambiguous. The germline V and J ends were trimmed by 3 bases and 2 bases, with 6 bases remaining between them. The CDR3 has 12 residues. Germline V gives CDR1 SGHRS, CDR2 YFSETQ. CDR3: CASSSTTYEQYF. The CDR3 region has the DNA TGCGCCAGCAGCTCTACCACCTACGAGCAGTACTTC. Based on the CDR3 plus reference TRBV5-1 and TRBJ2-7, the full variable domain is KAGVTQTPRYLIKTRGQQVTLSCSPISGHRSVSWYQQTPGQGLQFLFEYFSETQRNKGNFPGRFSGRQFSNSRSEMNVSTLELGDSALYLCASSSTTYEQYFGPGTRLTVT.

CDR3 residues: CATSARLLFGETQYF. The CDR3, as DNA: TGTGCCACCTCCGCTAGGCTCCTCTTCGGAGAGACCCAGTACTTC. This chain joins TRBV5-5 and TRBJ2-5; D ambiguous. The CDR3 contains 15 residues. CDR1 and CDR2 (germline): SGHKS, YYEKEE (reference sequence). Trimming cost V 9 bases and J 4 bases, with 22 bases left between them. The whole variable domain, filled in from reference TRBV5-5 and TRBJ2-5, reads DAGVTQSPTHLIKTRGQQVTLRCSPISGHKSVSWYQQVLGQGPQFIFQYYEKEERGRGNFPDRFSARQFPNYSSELNVNALLLGDSALYLCATSARLLFGETQYFGPGTRLLVL.

J is TRBJ1-1 and V is TRBV7-9, with D hard to call. The CDR3 spans 15 residues. V lost 5 bases and J 3 bases, leaving 16 bases between the germline ends. Germline loops: CDR1 SEHNR, CDR2 FQNEAQ (reference sequence). The DNA of the CDR3 is TGTGCCAGCAGCCCGTCCGGGCCATGGGACACTGAAGCTTTCTTT. Translated, it gives CASSPSGPWDTEAFF. The full variable domain, rest sourced from reference TRBV7-9 and TRBJ1-1, is DTGVSQNPRHKITKRGQNVTFRCDPISEHNRLYWYRQTLGQGPEFLTYFQNEAQLEKSRLLSDRFSAERPKGSFSTLEIQRTEQGDSAMYLCASSPSGPWDTEAFFGQGTRLTVV.

This chain uses TRBV19 with TRBJ2-7; TRBD1 matches 12 bases. The CDR3 has 16 residues. From germline, CDR1 is LNHDA and CDR2 SQIVND (reference sequence). Unmatched junction bases numbered 11, after V lost 5 bases and J lost 6 bases. CDR3 protein: CASSGTGTGGRGEQYF. In nucleotides, the CDR3 is TGTGCCAGTAGTGGGACCGGGACAGGGGGCCGCGGCGAGCAGTACTTC.

The chain recombines TRBV28 with TRBJ2-7, with 8 bases matching TRBD1. Germline V gene lookup returns CDR1 MDHEN and CDR2 SYDVKM. This CDR3 has 13 amino acids. V dropped 3 bases and J dropped 3; count of bases not matched to a gene: 1. DNA for the CDR3: TGTGCCAGCAGTTTCGGACAGGGCTACGAGCAGTACTTC. Protein: CASSFGQGYEQYF.

This chain uses TRBV19 with TRBJ2-5; a weak D match, TRBD1 (5 bases). Germline-derived CDR1 and CDR2 are LNHDA and SQIVND (reference sequence). V lost 9 bases and J 2 bases, leaving 19 bases between the germline ends. CDR3 size: 15 residues. CDR3 bases: TGTGCCAGCAAGATGGGTCCAGGGAATCAAGAGACCCAGTACTTC. It is translated as CASKMGPGNQETQYF.

This chain uses TRBV29-1 with TRBJ2-5; D might be TRBD1 or TRBD2, each matching 5 bases. Germline V gene sequence: CDR1 SQVTM, CDR2 ANQGSEA. The CDR3 covers 14 residues. Between the trimmed V and J ends, which lost 4 bases and 7 bases, there was a span of 19 bases. The CDR3 spells CSVVRAGTVGTQYF. The CDR3 DNA reads TGCAGCGTTGTCCGCGCAGGGACGGTAGGGACCCAGTACTTC.

The chain carries TRBV7-8 and TRBJ2-1, with D unclear. The CDR3 spans 16 residues. The ends were cut back, 5 bases at V and 7 bases at J, with 21 bases in the middle. CDR1 and CDR2 from the germline V gene are SGHVS and FQNEAQ. CDR3 amino acids: CASSRFTVVSLNEQFF. CDR3 nucleotides: TGTGCCAGCAGCCGTTTTACGGTCGTGTCATTGAATGAGCAGTTCTTC.

The chain links TRBV28 to TRBJ2-7; D gene ambiguous. The V gene lost 6 bases and the J gene lost 9 bases, with 21 bases spanning the gap. Germline values: CDR1 MDHEN, CDR2 SYDVKM. The CDR3 is made up of 14 amino acids. The CDR3 protein is CASRISGISQRQYF. CDR3 nucleotide sequence: TGTGCCAGCAGAATCTCTGGGATTTCCCAACGGCAGTACTTC.

The rearrangement links TRBV5-4 to TRBJ2-7, with TRBD2 matching over 7 bases. Germline values: CDR1 SGHNT, CDR2 YYREEE (reference sequence). The CDR3 runs 16 residues. V trimming: 0 bases; J trimming: 4 bases; junction bases outside the gene matches: 10. The CDR3 DNA is TGTGCCAGCAGCTTGGGGGCCGGCGGGAGAACGTACGAGCAGTACTTC. Translated: CASSLGAGGRTYEQYF.

V is TRBV19 and J is TRBJ1-2, with D perhaps matching TRBD1 (6 bases). CDR3 length: 15 amino acids. Germline CDR1 LNHDA, CDR2 SQIVND (reference sequence). The ends were cut back, 7 bases at V and 0 bases at J, with 15 bases in the middle. The DNA for the CDR3 is TGTGCCAGTAAGAGAGGACAGACCCCTAACTATGGCTACACCTTC. It codes for CASKRGQTPNYGYTF.

The chain uses TRBV7-9 and TRBJ2-3; TRBD2 matches 8 bases. CDR1 is SEHNR, CDR2 FQNEAQ, per germline (reference sequence). Trimming took 5 bases from V and 4 from J; bases not matched to a gene: 11. The CDR3 spans 16 residues. CDR3 in DNA: TGTGCCAGCAGCCCAAACGGGGGGGGATTTGCAGATACGCAGTATTTT. Translated, it gives CASSPNGGGFADTQYF.

The chain has TRBV10-1 and TRBJ2-5; D is unclear. Trimming removed 3 bases from V and 5 bases from J, with 7 bases in between. CDR3 length: 12 amino acids. The germline V gene encodes CDR1 WNHNN and CDR2 SYGVQD (reference sequence). The CDR3 DNA reads as TGCGCCAGCAGTGATGGTTTTGAGACCCAGTACTTC. As protein: CASSDGFETQYF.

This clone showed up just a few times. Here the CDR3 DNA reads TGTGCCAGCACCGATCCCCGGGGTGCGGTGTGGAAACTGTTTTTT. Translating gives CASTDPRGAVWKLFF. The chain links TRBV2 to TRBJ1-4; the D is unclear. Trimming pared 7 bases from V and 11 bases from J, leaving 23 bases between. This CDR3 has 15 amino acids. CDR1 is SNHLY and CDR2 is FYNNEI in the germline V gene. Supplemented by reference TRBV2 and TRBJ1-4, the full variable domain reads EPEVTQTPSHQVTQMGQEVILRCVPISNHLYFYWYRQILGQKVEFLVSFYNNEISEKSEIFDDQFSVERPDGSNFTLKIRSTKLEDSAMYFCASTDPRGAVWKLFFGSGTQLSVL.

This chain links TRBV9 with TRBJ2-1; D unclear. Trimming left V 0 bases short and J 5 bases short, with 3 bases between. Germline V lookup: CDR1 SGDLS, CDR2 YYNGEE. The CDR3 spans 12 residues. This CDR3 is CASSVADNEQFF. CDR3 DNA sequence: TGTGCCAGCAGCGTAGCAGACAATGAGCAGTTCTTC.

The V call is TRBV30, the J call TRBJ2-2; 7 positions match TRBD1. Losses at the gene ends were 5 bases for V and 6 bases for J; bases not matched to a gene: 12. Germline V gene lookup returns CDR1 GTSNPN and CDR2 SVGIG (reference sequence). The CDR3 runs 15 residues. The DNA of the CDR3 is TGTGCCTGGTACGCTAGAAACGGACAGGCCGGGGAGCTGTTTTTT. It is translated as CAWYARNGQAGELFF. Complete variable domain (other parts from reference TRBV30 and TRBJ2-2): SQTIHQWPATLVQPVGSPLSLECTVEGTSNPNLYWYRQAAGRGLQLLFYSVGIGQISSEVPQNLSASRPQDRQFILSSKKLLLSDSGFYLCAWYARNGQAGELFFGEGSRLTVL.

V gene TRBV6-5 combines with J gene TRBJ1-1; 7 bases are a match to TRBD1. CDR3 size: 14 residues. V trimming: 2 bases; J trimming: 5 bases; junction bases outside the gene matches: 5. Germline V gene lookup returns CDR1 MNHEY and CDR2 SVGAGI. CDR3 in amino acids: CASSYRGLGTEAFF. As DNA, the CDR3 is TGTGCCAGCAGTTACAGGGGGCTGGGGACTGAAGCTTTCTTT.